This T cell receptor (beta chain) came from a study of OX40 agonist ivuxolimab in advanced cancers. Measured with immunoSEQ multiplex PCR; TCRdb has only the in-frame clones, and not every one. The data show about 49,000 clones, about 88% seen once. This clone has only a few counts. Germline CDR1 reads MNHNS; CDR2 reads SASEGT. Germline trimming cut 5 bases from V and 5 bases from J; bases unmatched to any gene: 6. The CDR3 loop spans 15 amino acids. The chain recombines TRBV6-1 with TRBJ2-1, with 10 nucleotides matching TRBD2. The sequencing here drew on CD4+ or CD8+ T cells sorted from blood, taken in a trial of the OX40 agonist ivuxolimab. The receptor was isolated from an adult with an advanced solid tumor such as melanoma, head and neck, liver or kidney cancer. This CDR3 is CASSSRTSGHNEQFF. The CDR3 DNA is TGTGCCAGCAGTTCCCGGACTAGCGGCCACAATGAGCAGTTCTTC.